This is a list of T cell receptor beta chains from one sample in a study of memory CD4+ T cells and cytomegalovirus serostatus. Libraries were prepared by immunoSEQ multiplex PCR; TCRdb keeps only in-frame clonotypes and omits some of them. The sample lists roughly 48,000 clones, around 83% occurring once. Sequenced material: memory CD4+ T cells from blood. These receptors all come from an adult in good health and CMV-seropositive. Each CDR3 is given with its conserved first and last residue. The order of the fields is J gene, V gene, D gene, clone size, CDR3 DNA, CDR3 protein. The D gene is left open where the match is weak. Clone sizes are given selectively: once, few, many, or a class where the clone is expanded.

J gene: TRBJ1-1
V gene: TRBV19
D gene: TRBD1
clone size: .
CDR3 DNA: TGTGCCAGTAGTACCCGACAGGGGAGGTTGAACACTGAAGCTTTCTTT
CDR3 protein: CASSTRQGRLNTEAFF

J gene: TRBJ2-7
V gene: TRBV28
D gene: .
clone size: .
CDR3 DNA: TGTGCCAGCGCCGAGGGCGGGTCCTACGAGCAGTACTTC
CDR3 protein: CASAEGGSYEQYF

J gene: TRBJ1-3
V gene: TRBV29-1
D gene: .
clone size: .
CDR3 DNA: TGCAGCGTTGAAGGGGAGGGCACTGGAAACACCATATATTTT
CDR3 protein: CSVEGEGTGNTIYF

J gene: TRBJ2-7
V gene: TRBV28
D gene: .
clone size: .
CDR3 DNA: TGTGCCACTCGAGGGCCGGAAGGCTACGAGCAGTACTTC
CDR3 protein: CATRGPEGYEQYF

J gene: TRBJ1-1
V gene: TRBV11-2
D gene: .
clone size: .
CDR3 DNA: TGTGCCAGCAGCACATGGCGGGGCCGGTTGTACACTGAAGCTTTCTTT
CDR3 protein: CASSTWRGRLYTEAFF

J gene: TRBJ2-7
V gene: TRBV6-5
D gene: .
clone size: .
CDR3 DNA: TGTGCCAGCAGTCCCGGAGGGCACCACTACGAGCAGTACTTC
CDR3 protein: CASSPGGHHYEQYF

J gene: TRBJ2-7
V gene: TRBV4-2
D gene: .
clone size: .
CDR3 DNA: TGTGCCAGCAGCCAAGAGGGCGGGTCGAGCTCCTACGAGCAGTACTTC
CDR3 protein: CASSQEGGSSSYEQYF

J gene: TRBJ1-1
V gene: TRBV18
D gene: .
clone size: once
CDR3 DNA: TGTGCCAGCTCACGCCGACAGGAAGTCACTGAAGCTTTCTTT
CDR3 protein: CASSRRQEVTEAFF

J gene: TRBJ1-1
V gene: TRBV4-2
D gene: .
clone size: .
CDR3 DNA: TGTGCCAGCAGCCAAGAAGGGAGGGGCCCGGGCGCTTTCTTT
CDR3 protein: CASSQEGRGPGAFF

J gene: TRBJ1-1
V gene: TRBV6-6
D gene: .
clone size: .
CDR3 DNA: TGTGCCAGCAGTTATTCGGAGGGATCCACTGAAGCTTTCTTT
CDR3 protein: CASSYSEGSTEAFF

J gene: TRBJ2-5
V gene: TRBV10-3
D gene: .
clone size: .
CDR3 DNA: TGTGCCATCAGTGAGCAGGGCAAAGAGACCCAGTACTTC
CDR3 protein: CAISEQGKETQYF

J gene: TRBJ2-5
V gene: TRBV7-6
D gene: .
clone size: .
CDR3 DNA: TGTGCCAGCAGCTTCCGAGAGGGGGGCCGGGGTTTTCAAGAGACCCAGTACTTC
CDR3 protein: CASSFREGGRGFQETQYF

J gene: TRBJ1-3
V gene: TRBV9
D gene: TRBD1
clone size: .
CDR3 DNA: TGTGCCAGCAGCGTAGCGGCAGGGGGCTACTCTGGAAACACCATATATTTT
CDR3 protein: CASSVAAGGYSGNTIYF

J gene: TRBJ2-1
V gene: TRBV11-2
D gene: .
clone size: .
CDR3 DNA: TGTGCCAGCAGCTCCCGACCGTCCGAGAATGTTGAGCAGTTCTTC
CDR3 protein: CASSSRPSENVEQFF

J gene: TRBJ1-1
V gene: TRBV7-9
D gene: .
clone size: few
CDR3 DNA: TGTGCCAGCAGCCGCGAGAACACTGAAGCTTTCTTT
CDR3 protein: CASSRENTEAFF

J gene: TRBJ1-1
V gene: TRBV29-1
D gene: .
clone size: .
CDR3 DNA: TGCAGCGGGACAGCCTACACTGAAGCTTTCTTT
CDR3 protein: CSGTAYTEAFF

J gene: TRBJ1-1
V gene: TRBV12-1
D gene: .
clone size: .
CDR3 DNA: TGTGCCTTCTCGCGGGACACGCTATGGAACACTGAAGCTTTCTTT
CDR3 protein: CAFSRDTLWNTEAFF

J gene: TRBJ2-1
V gene: TRBV29-1
D gene: .
clone size: .
CDR3 DNA: TGCAGCGTTGAAGATCGTGGGGGTGCTAATTACAATGAGCAGTTCTTC
CDR3 protein: CSVEDRGGANYNEQFF

J gene: TRBJ2-1
V gene: TRBV4-3
D gene: TRBD2
clone size: few
CDR3 DNA: TGCGCCAGCAGCCAAGGAACATCTAGCGGGAGTCTTAGGAATGAGCAGTTCTTC
CDR3 protein: CASSQGTSSGSLRNEQFF

J gene: TRBJ1-6
V gene: TRBV27
D gene: .
clone size: few
CDR3 DNA: TGTGCCAGCAGTTACACGGTCAATTCACCCCTCCACTTT
CDR3 protein: CASSYTVNSPLHF

J gene: TRBJ2-3
V gene: TRBV27
D gene: .
clone size: .
CDR3 DNA: TGTGCCAGCAGTCCCGAAATGGGCAGGCTCACAGATACGCAGTATTTT
CDR3 protein: CASSPEMGRLTDTQYF

J gene: TRBJ1-5
V gene: TRBV18
D gene: .
clone size: .
CDR3 DNA: TGTGCCAGCTCACCTCAGGGGAATCAGCCCCAGCATTTT
CDR3 protein: CASSPQGNQPQHF

J gene: TRBJ1-6
V gene: TRBV18
D gene: .
clone size: .
CDR3 DNA: TGTGCCAGCGGGACAAATAATTCACCCCTCCACTTT
CDR3 protein: CASGTNNSPLHF

J gene: TRBJ2-5
V gene: TRBV28
D gene: TRBD1
clone size: .
CDR3 DNA: TGTGCCAGCAGTCCTGCCGGGACAGGGGGTAGAGAGACCCAGTACTTC
CDR3 protein: CASSPAGTGGRETQYF

J gene: TRBJ2-3
V gene: TRBV29-1
D gene: TRBD1
clone size: once
CDR3 DNA: TGCAGCGTCAACATGGGACAGGGCAACACAGATACGCAGTATTTT
CDR3 protein: CSVNMGQGNTDTQYF

J gene: TRBJ2-3
V gene: TRBV18
D gene: TRBD1
clone size: .
CDR3 DNA: TGTGCCAGCTCACCGCGGGACAGGGGGCCGGATACGCAGTATTTT
CDR3 protein: CASSPRDRGPDTQYF

J gene: TRBJ2-1
V gene: TRBV13
D gene: .
clone size: .
CDR3 DNA: TGTGCCAGCAGCTTATGGGGTGATGAGCAGTTCTTC
CDR3 protein: CASSLWGDEQFF

J gene: TRBJ1-3
V gene: TRBV30
D gene: .
clone size: .
CDR3 DNA: TGTGCCGGCCACCTCCCACGGTTTGCTGGAAACACCATATATTTT
CDR3 protein: CAGHLPRFAGNTIYF

J gene: TRBJ1-5
V gene: TRBV10-2
D gene: .
clone size: .
CDR3 DNA: TGCGCCAGCAGTGAATCGGGACGGCAGAATCAGCCCCAGCATTTT
CDR3 protein: CASSESGRQNQPQHF

J gene: TRBJ1-2
V gene: TRBV7-2
D gene: .
clone size: .
CDR3 DNA: TGTGCCAGCAGCTCGCGGACTCTTAACTATGGCTACACCTTC
CDR3 protein: CASSSRTLNYGYTF

J gene: TRBJ1-2
V gene: TRBV6-8
D gene: .
clone size: .
CDR3 DNA: TGTGCCAGGCTAGCAGGGCCTTCTAACTATGGCTACACCTTC
CDR3 protein: CARLAGPSNYGYTF

J gene: TRBJ2-7
V gene: TRBV28
D gene: TRBD1
clone size: .
CDR3 DNA: TGTGCCAGCAGTCAAACCGGGACAGGGGATTCCGAGCAGTACTTC
CDR3 protein: CASSQTGTGDSEQYF

J gene: TRBJ2-7
V gene: TRBV5-5
D gene: .
clone size: .
CDR3 DNA: TGTGCCAGCAGCTTGGCGCCGAATCCCTACGAGCAGTACTTC
CDR3 protein: CASSLAPNPYEQYF

J gene: TRBJ2-7
V gene: TRBV7-2
D gene: TRBD2
clone size: .
CDR3 DNA: TGTGCCAGCAGCCCGGGACTAGCGACCTCCTACGAGCAGTACTTC
CDR3 protein: CASSPGLATSYEQYF

J gene: TRBJ1-2
V gene: TRBV28
D gene: .
clone size: .
CDR3 DNA: TGTGCCAGCAGTTTTCGGGCAGCCTATGGCTACACCTTC
CDR3 protein: CASSFRAAYGYTF

J gene: TRBJ1-2
V gene: TRBV7-2
D gene: TRBD1
clone size: .
CDR3 DNA: TGTGCCAGCAGCGGAGGGACAGGCTTTAACTATGGCTACACCTTC
CDR3 protein: CASSGGTGFNYGYTF

J gene: TRBJ1-5
V gene: TRBV7-9
D gene: TRBD1
clone size: .
CDR3 DNA: TGTGCCAGCAGCCCAGGACAGGGGGATCAGCCCCAGCATTTT
CDR3 protein: CASSPGQGDQPQHF

J gene: TRBJ2-5
V gene: TRBV10-3
D gene: .
clone size: .
CDR3 DNA: TGTGCCATCAGTGAAGGAGGTAATCTTGGGGAGACCCAGTACTTC
CDR3 protein: CAISEGGNLGETQYF

J gene: TRBJ2-7
V gene: TRBV28
D gene: TRBD2
clone size: .
CDR3 DNA: TGTGCCAGCAGTTTACTTGGACTAGCCTACGAGCAGTACTTC
CDR3 protein: CASSLLGLAYEQYF

J gene: TRBJ1-3
V gene: TRBV6-1
D gene: TRBD1
clone size: .
CDR3 DNA: TGTGCCAGCAGTGACGCCAGTTTAGGACAGGGAGGAGGTGGAAACACCATATATTTT
CDR3 protein: CASSDASLGQGGGGNTIYF

J gene: TRBJ2-6
V gene: TRBV4-2
D gene: TRBD1
clone size: .
CDR3 DNA: TGTGCCAGCAGCCAAGTGGGGCAGGGGGCGCTCGGAGGGGCCAACGTCCTGACTTTC
CDR3 protein: CASSQVGQGALGGANVLTF

J gene: TRBJ1-1
V gene: TRBV15
D gene: .
clone size: .
CDR3 DNA: TGTGCCACCAGCAGAGATCGGGGCGCGGCGGCTTTCTTT
CDR3 protein: CATSRDRGAAAFF

J gene: TRBJ2-7
V gene: TRBV7-2
D gene: .
clone size: .
CDR3 DNA: TGTGCCAGCAGCCCACAGGGGGGAGGGTCCTACGAGCAGTACTTC
CDR3 protein: CASSPQGGGSYEQYF

J gene: TRBJ1-5
V gene: TRBV7-9
D gene: .
clone size: .
CDR3 DNA: TGTGCCAGCAGCTTATCAGGGTCCCAGCCCCAGCATTTT
CDR3 protein: CASSLSGSQPQHF

J gene: TRBJ2-1
V gene: TRBV6-6
D gene: .
clone size: .
CDR3 DNA: TGTGCCAGCAGCGGTAACAATGAGCAGTTCTTC
CDR3 protein: CASSGNNEQFF